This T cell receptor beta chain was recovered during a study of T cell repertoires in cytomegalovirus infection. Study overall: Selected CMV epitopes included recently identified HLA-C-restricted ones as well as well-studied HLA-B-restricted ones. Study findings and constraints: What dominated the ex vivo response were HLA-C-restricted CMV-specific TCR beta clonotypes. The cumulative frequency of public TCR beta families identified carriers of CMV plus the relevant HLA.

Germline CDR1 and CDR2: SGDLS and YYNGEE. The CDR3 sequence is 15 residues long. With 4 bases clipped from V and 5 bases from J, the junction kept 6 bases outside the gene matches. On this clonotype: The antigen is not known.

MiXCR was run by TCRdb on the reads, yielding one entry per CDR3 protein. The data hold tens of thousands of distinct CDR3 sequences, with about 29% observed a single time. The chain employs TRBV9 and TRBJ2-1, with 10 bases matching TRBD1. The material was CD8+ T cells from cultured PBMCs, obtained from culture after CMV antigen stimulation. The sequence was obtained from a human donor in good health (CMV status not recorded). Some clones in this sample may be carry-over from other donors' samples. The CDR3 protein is CASSWGQGTDNEQFF. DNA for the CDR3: TGTGCCAGCAGCTGGGGACAGGGGACAGACAATGAGCAGTTCTTC.